This T cell receptor beta chain was retrieved from a study of blood T cells in healthy people across ages. Next came a second PCR, run for about 7 to 12 cycles, which used a sample-barcoded 5' primer along with a J-beta primer mix. TCRdb used MiXCR to reprocess the 5' RACE reads, holding one entry per CDR3 protein. The data show 1.4 million or so distinct CDR3 sequences, roughly 43% seen once. Deletions cut 3 bases from V and 0 bases from J, with 12 bases between. This CDR3 comprises 17 residues. The germline gives CDR1 SGHTA, CDR2 FQGNSA. The sequenced sample was blood. The chain employs TRBV7-2 and TRBJ1-6; D not resolved. The TCR was taken from a woman younger than 30 in good health. The CDR3 spells CASSFVVQSSYNSPLHF. The CDR3 nucleotides are TGTGCCAGCAGCTTTGTAGTTCAGAGCTCCTATAATTCACCCCTCCACTTT.